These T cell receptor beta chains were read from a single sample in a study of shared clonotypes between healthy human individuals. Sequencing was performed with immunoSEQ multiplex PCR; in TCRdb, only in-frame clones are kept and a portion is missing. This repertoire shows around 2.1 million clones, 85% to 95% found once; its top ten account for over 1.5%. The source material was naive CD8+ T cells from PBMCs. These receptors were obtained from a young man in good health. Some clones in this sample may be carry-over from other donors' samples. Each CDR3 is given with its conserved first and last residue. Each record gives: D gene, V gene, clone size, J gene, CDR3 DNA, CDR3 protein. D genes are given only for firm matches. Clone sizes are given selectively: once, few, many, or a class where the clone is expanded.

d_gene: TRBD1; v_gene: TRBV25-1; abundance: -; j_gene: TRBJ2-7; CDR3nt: TGTGCCAGCAGTGGACAGGGGACCTACGAGCAGTACTTC; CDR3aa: CASSGQGTYEQYF
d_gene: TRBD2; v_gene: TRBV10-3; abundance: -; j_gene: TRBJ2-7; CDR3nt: TGTGCCATCGGCGGGAGCTTTCACTACGAGCAGTACTTC; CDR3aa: CAIGGSFHYEQYF
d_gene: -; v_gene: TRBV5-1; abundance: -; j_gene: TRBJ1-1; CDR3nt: TGCGCCAGCAGCGGGGGACGGGTGAACACTGAAGCTTTCTTT; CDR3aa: CASSGGRVNTEAFF
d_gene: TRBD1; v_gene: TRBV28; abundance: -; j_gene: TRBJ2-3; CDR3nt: TGTGCCAGCAGTTCTGGACAGGGATTGGGGACAGATACGCAGTATTTT; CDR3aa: CASSSGQGLGTDTQYF
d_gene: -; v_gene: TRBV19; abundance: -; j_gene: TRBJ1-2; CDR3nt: TGTGCCAGTAAGGGCAGGGTTGACTATGGCTACACCTTC; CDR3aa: CASKGRVDYGYTF
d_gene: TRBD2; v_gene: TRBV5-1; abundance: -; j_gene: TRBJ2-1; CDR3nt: TGCGCCAGCAGCTTGGGACTAGCGGGAGGGCCAGGGAGTGAGCAGTTCTTC; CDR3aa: CASSLGLAGGPGSEQFF
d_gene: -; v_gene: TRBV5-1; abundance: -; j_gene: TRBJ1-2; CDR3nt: TGCGCCAGCAGCCTTCCGGACGCTTATGGCTACACCTTC; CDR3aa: CASSLPDAYGYTF
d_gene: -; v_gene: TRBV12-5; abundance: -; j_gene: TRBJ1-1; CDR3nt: TGTGCTAGTGGGCCCTGGGAGAGGAGCACTGAAGCTTTCTTT; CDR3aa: CASGPWERSTEAFF
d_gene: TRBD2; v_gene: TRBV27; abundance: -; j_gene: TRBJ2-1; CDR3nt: TGTGCCAGCACGATCAGCGGGAGTGCGTACAATGAGCAGTTCTTC; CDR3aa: CASTISGSAYNEQFF
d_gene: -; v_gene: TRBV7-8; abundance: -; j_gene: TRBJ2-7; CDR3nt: TGTGCCAGCAGCTTCCAGGGGAGTCCCTACGAGCAGTACTTC; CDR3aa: CASSFQGSPYEQYF
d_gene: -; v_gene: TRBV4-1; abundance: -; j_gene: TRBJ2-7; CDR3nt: TGCGCCAGCAGCCAAGAGGGTCTGCCGTACTTC; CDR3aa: CASSQEGLPYF
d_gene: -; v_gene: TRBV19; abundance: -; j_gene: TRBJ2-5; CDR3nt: TGTGCCAGTAGTATACAGGGAGAAGGACTCCAAGAGACCCAGTACTTC; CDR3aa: CASSIQGEGLQETQYF
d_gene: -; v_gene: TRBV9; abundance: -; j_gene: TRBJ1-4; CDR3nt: TGTGCCAGCAGCGTAGCAAGGACAGAAAATGAAAAACTGTTTTTT; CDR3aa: CASSVARTENEKLFF
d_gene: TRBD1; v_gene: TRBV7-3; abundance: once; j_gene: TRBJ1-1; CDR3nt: TGTGCCAGCAGCTTAACCGGGGGGACAGGGAGCACTGAAGCTTTCTTT; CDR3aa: CASSLTGGTGSTEAFF
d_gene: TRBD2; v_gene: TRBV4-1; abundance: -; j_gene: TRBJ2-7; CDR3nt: TGCGCCAGCGGTACTAGCGGGAGCTCCTACGAGCAGTACTTC; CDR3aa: CASGTSGSSYEQYF
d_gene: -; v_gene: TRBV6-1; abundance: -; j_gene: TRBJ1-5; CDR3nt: TGTGCCAGCAGTGCGGGACCGAATAATCAGCCCCAGCATTTT; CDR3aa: CASSAGPNNQPQHF
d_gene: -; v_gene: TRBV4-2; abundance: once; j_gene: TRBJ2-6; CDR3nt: TGTGCCAGCAGCCAAGCGGACAGCCTGTACTCTGGGGCCAACGTCCTGACTTTC; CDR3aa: CASSQADSLYSGANVLTF
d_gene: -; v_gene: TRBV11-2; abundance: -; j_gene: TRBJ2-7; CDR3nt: TGTGCCAGCAGCTTAGATTGGAGAGAGCAGTACTTC; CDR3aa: CASSLDWREQYF
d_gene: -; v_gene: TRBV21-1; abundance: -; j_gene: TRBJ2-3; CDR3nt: TGTGCCAGCAGCAAGCCTCTCTCTGTAAGGGGCCGCTCACCTAGCACAGATACGCAGTATTTT; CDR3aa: CASSKPLSVRGRSPSTDTQYF
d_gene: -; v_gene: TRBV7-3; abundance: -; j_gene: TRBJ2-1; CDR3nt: TGTGCCAGCAGCTTAATGGCGGGCAATGAGCAGTTCTTC; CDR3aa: CASSLMAGNEQFF
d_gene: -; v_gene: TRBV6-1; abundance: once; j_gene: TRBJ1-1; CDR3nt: TGTGCCAGCAGTGAAGGAAAGGTTTACACTGAAGCTTTCTTT; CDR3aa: CASSEGKVYTEAFF
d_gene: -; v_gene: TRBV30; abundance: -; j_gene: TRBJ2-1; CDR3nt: TGTGCCTGGAGAAGCTTCCCCTACAATGAGCAGTTCTTC; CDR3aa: CAWRSFPYNEQFF
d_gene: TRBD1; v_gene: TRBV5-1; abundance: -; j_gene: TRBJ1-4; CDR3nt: TGCGCCAGCAGCTGGTCACAGGGGACTCCAAATGAAAAACTGTTTTTT; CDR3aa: CASSWSQGTPNEKLFF
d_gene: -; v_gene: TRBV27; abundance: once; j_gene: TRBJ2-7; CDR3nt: TGTGCCAGCAGTTTATCCCCAGCCGCCTACGAGCAGTACTTC; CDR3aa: CASSLSPAAYEQYF
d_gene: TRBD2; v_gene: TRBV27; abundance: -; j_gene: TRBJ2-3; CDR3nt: TGTGCCAGCAGTTTTAGCGGGAGTGGGGCAGATACGCAGTATTTT; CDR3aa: CASSFSGSGADTQYF
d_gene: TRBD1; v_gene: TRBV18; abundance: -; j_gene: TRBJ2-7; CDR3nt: TGTGCCAGCTCACCACCTTCAGGGGGAGAATCCTACGAGCAGTACTTC; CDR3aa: CASSPPSGGESYEQYF
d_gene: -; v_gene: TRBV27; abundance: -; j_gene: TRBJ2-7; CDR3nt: TGTGCCAGCAGTTTTTCCTTAGACTACGAGCAGTACTTC; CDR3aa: CASSFSLDYEQYF
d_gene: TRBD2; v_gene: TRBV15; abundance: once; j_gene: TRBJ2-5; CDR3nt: TGTGCCACCAGCAGAGCCCCGGGACTACAAGAGACCCAGTACTTC; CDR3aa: CATSRAPGLQETQYF
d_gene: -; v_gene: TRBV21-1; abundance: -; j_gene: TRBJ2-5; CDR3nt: TGTGCCAGCAGCAAAGGAACGTCACTAGCGGGAGGCCCGTACTTC; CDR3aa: CASSKGTSLAGGPYF